This T cell receptor beta chain was sequenced in a study of a mutant IDH1 vaccine in newly diagnosed glioma. Data came from immunoSEQ multiplex PCR; TCRdb stores just in-frame clones and leaves some out. The sample includes 56,000 or so clones, around four fifths seen only once; the top ten take 1.8%. Time point reported: week 5, during vaccination. Alongside topical imiquimod, each dose of vaccine comprised 300 ug of mutant IDH1 20-mer peptide. This clone was found a few times. Its antigen remains unknown. The source of this sequence is a woman aged 40 to 55 with glioma. The starting material was PBMCs, obtained from a glioma patient whose treatment included an IDH1 peptide vaccine.

CDR3 sequence (DNA): TGTGCCAGCAGCATCCCGACGGATGGCTACACCTTC. As protein: CASSIPTDGYTF. V and J are TRBV11-2 and TRBJ1-2; D gene uncertain. V lost 5 bases to trimming and J lost 6 bases, with 10 bases between them. Germline values: CDR1 SGHAT, CDR2 FQNNGV. The CDR3 is made up of 12 amino acids.